These 3 T cell receptor beta chains share one sample of origin, sequenced in a study of T cell clusters in autoimmune cytopenias. TRB was amplified from approximately 250 ng of peripheral blood genomic DNA per sample. TRB rearrangements were amplified by touch-down multiplex PCR with mixed TRB-A/B primers. Reanalyzing the multiplex PCR reads, TCRdb keeps one entry per CDR3 protein, without DNA. Found here are over 4,500 distinct CDR3 sequences; the top ten clones hold 15%. A further study also used this sample, focusing on T cell repertoires in aging, cancer and after chemotherapy.

The sample was peripheral blood. The receptors here all came from a human donor in good health.

The V gene is TRBV18, the J gene TRBJ2-6. Germline CDR1 is KGHSH and CDR2 is LQKENI. The CDR3 totals 17 residues. CDR3: CASSPTGLGAGANVLTF. Combining the CDR3 with reference TRBV18 and TRBJ2-6 gives the whole variable domain NAGVMQNPRHLVRRRGQEARLRCSPMKGHSHVYWYRQLPEEGLKFMVYLQKENIIDESGMPKERFSAEFPKEGPSILRIQQVVRGDSAAYFCASSPTGLGAGANVLTFGAGSRLTVL.

By frequency, this clonotype is medium-sized (0.01 to 0.1%). The chain joins TRBV30 to TRBJ2-1; the TCRdb call, TRBD1, lacks DNA for checking. This CDR3 region has 13 residues. CDR1 and CDR2 (germline): GTSNPN, SVGIG (reference sequence). This chain's CDR3 is CAWSLGGRHEQFF. The full variable domain, in which reference TRBV30 and TRBJ2-1 provide the parts outside the CDR3, is SQTIHQWPATLVQPVGSPLSLECTVEGTSNPNLYWYRQAAGRGLQLLFYSVGIGQISSEVPQNLSASRPQDRQFILSSKKLLLSDSGFYLCAWSLGGRHEQFFGPGTRLTVL.

Measured by frequency, this clonotype is medium-sized. The rearrangement joins TRBV27 to TRBJ2-7; there is no DNA to check the TCRdb D call of TRBD1. CDR1 is MNHEY and CDR2 is SMNVEV in the germline V gene (reference sequence). This CDR3 is 14 amino acids long. The CDR3 spells CASSPQGIAYEQYF.